This T cell receptor (beta chain) was sequenced for a study of cytomegalovirus exposure and HLA in healthy donors. Study background: Among about 179 million T cells, an earlier analysis found 117 million unique TCR beta sequences.

The study ran its PCR with 60 Vbeta and 13 Jbeta primers. Using immunoSEQ multiplex PCR, the repertoire was profiled, and TCRdb retains in-frame clones only, with some absent. Among approximately 190,000 clones listed, approximately 80% were seen once. Likely unrecorded immune exposures existed in these nominally healthy donors. The V and J ends lost 2 bases and 3 bases respectively, with 7 bases between them. CDR1 MDHEN and CDR2 SYDVKM come from the germline V gene. The CDR3 is made up of 13 amino acids. Sequenced material: PBMCs. The source of this sequence is a woman younger than 45 in good health and CMV-seropositive. The chain has TRBV28 and TRBJ1-2, with a possible D match to TRBD1 (5 bases). CDR3 region: CASSLDRDYGYTF. DNA of the CDR3: TGTGCCAGCAGTTTAGACAGAGACTATGGCTACACCTTC.